This section outlines one TCR beta chain sequence together with its context. The sample belongs to a study of blood T cell repertoires in COVID-19. The overall study: From T cells, B-cell-depleted T cells, or PBMCs came the material, which was cDNA or gDNA.

Germline assignment: CDR1 SGHTA and CDR2 FQGNSA. There are 15 residues in the CDR3. Trimming took 3 bases from V and 5 from J; bases not matched to a gene: 5. Original handling: Amplification from reference gene primers served as the basis for estimated nucleated cell counts. This table comes from immunoSEQ multiplex PCR, and its TCRdb copy is limited to in-frame clones, with some not included. V and J calls and clone size are as listed in that table; D and trimming were resolved from the DNA. The sample yields approximately 72,000 clones, 70% to 90% seen once. Sequencing used peripheral blood. The chain carries TRBV7-2 and TRBJ2-5; 11 nucleotides agree with TRBD1. This sequence was found in a man aged 45-65 years with acute or convalescent COVID-19. CDR3 sequence (DNA): TGTGCCAGCAGCTTCCGGGGACAGGGGGTGGAGACCCAGTACTTC. Its translation: CASSFRGQGVETQYF. Combining the CDR3 with reference TRBV7-2 and TRBJ2-5 gives the whole variable domain GAGVSQSPSNKVTEKGKDVELRCDPISGHTALYWYRQSLGQGLEFLIYFQGNSAPDKSGLPSDRFSAERTGGSVSTLTIQRTQQEDSAVYLCASSFRGQGVETQYFGPGTRLLVL.